A single TCR beta chain is shown here with its context. Its antigen is unidentified. Germline loops: CDR1 MDHEN, CDR2 SYDVKM. This CDR3 is 14 amino acids long. Trimming shortened V by 6 bases and J by 1 base, and 12 bases separated the two germline ends. The data were obtained in a study of OX40 agonist ivuxolimab in advanced cancers. Study at large: Among those enrolled, mean age was 60 years (range about 23 to 79) and approximately 80% were male. Under the entry rules, prior anti-PD-1, anti-PD-L1 or anti-CTLA-4 therapy was allowed, and roughly 41% had some. Notes on the study in general: CD8+ T cells were the subset that, on average, had more expanded clones than CD4+.

Data came from immunoSEQ multiplex PCR; TCRdb stores just in-frame clones and leaves some out. In the table there are more than 100,000 clones, around 89% of which are singletons. This sequence was found in an adult with an advanced solid tumor such as melanoma, head and neck, liver or kidney cancer. This material consisted of CD4+ or CD8+ T cells sorted from blood, taken in a trial of the OX40 agonist ivuxolimab. J is TRBJ2-5 and V is TRBV28; D not certain. This CDR3 reads CASRTPGFQETQYF. The DNA for the CDR3 is TGTGCCAGCAGGACACCAGGTTTCCAAGAGACCCAGTACTTC. Drawing the rest from reference TRBV28 and TRBJ2-5, the complete variable domain is DVKVTQSSRYLVKRTGEKVFLECVQDMDHENMFWYRQDPGLGLRLIYFSYDVKMKEKGDIPEGYSVSREKKERFSLILESASTNQTSMYLCASRTPGFQETQYFGPGTRLLVL.